The 29 T cell receptor beta chains listed next were all sequenced from one sample in a study of blood T cell repertoires in COVID-19. The assay was immunoSEQ multiplex PCR, and TCRdb's table has in-frame clones only and misses some. The data show under 250,000 clones, with about nine tenths seen just once and under 7% held by the top ten. The source material was peripheral blood. The receptors originated from a man aged 55-75 years who had recovered from COVID-19.

The chain is built from TRBV5-4 and TRBJ2-2; 10 bases fit TRBD1. Germline-derived CDR1 and CDR2 are SGHNT and YYREEE (reference sequence). V trimming: 2 bases; J trimming: 4 bases; junction bases outside the gene matches: 2. The CDR3 runs 15 residues. CDR3 sequence (DNA): TGTGCCAGCAGCTTCCGGGACAGGGGCACCGGGGAGCTGTTTTTT. It translates to CASSFRDRGTGELFF.

This clone appeared once. This chain joins TRBV28 and TRBJ2-2, with no clear D. V shed 1 base and J shed 5 bases, with 5 bases lying between them. Germline CDR1 reads MDHEN; CDR2 reads SYDVKM. CDR3 length equals 13 residues. The CDR3 DNA reads TGTGCCAGCAGTTTATTTAGAACCGGGGAGCTGTTTTTT. It translates to CASSLFRTGELFF.

The table lists this clone with a count of one. The V gene is TRBV6-5, the J gene TRBJ1-6, with D perhaps matching TRBD1 (5 bases). The V end was cut by 7 bases, the J end by 10 bases, with 14 bases between. The germline V gene encodes CDR1 MNHEY and CDR2 SVGAGI. The CDR3 has 13 residues. This CDR3 is CASNPGGGSPLHF. DNA of the CDR3: TGTGCCAGCAACCCGGGGGGTGGATCACCCCTCCACTTT.

The V gene is TRBV7-2, the J gene TRBJ2-7; D is ambiguous. Germline CDR1 is SGHTA and CDR2 is FQGNSA. This CDR3 region has 14 residues. The ends were cut back, 4 bases at V and 5 bases at J, with 15 bases in the middle. Written as DNA, the CDR3 is TGTGCCAGCAGCTCATATTGGCCATCCAACGAGCAGTACTTC. Translation gives CASSSYWPSNEQYF. The full variable domain, with the rest looked up from reference TRBV7-2 and TRBJ2-7, is GAGVSQSPSNKVTEKGKDVELRCDPISGHTALYWYRQSLGQGLEFLIYFQGNSAPDKSGLPSDRFSAERTGGSVSTLTIQRTQQEDSAVYLCASSSYWPSNEQYFGPGTRLTVT.

V is TRBV2 and J is TRBJ1-2; 7 bases agree with TRBD1. V was pared by 7 bases and J by 4 bases, with 9 bases of the junction left unmatched. Germline CDR1 and CDR2: SNHLY and FYNNEI. The CDR3 sequence is 14 residues long. Here the CDR3 reads CASTLRGEGYGYTF. The CDR3 region has the DNA TGTGCCAGCACCCTCAGGGGGGAAGGCTATGGCTACACCTTC.

The rearrangement joins TRBV29-1 to TRBJ2-1, with TRBD2 matching 14 bases. Germline values: CDR1 SQVTM, CDR2 ANQGSEA. This CDR3 is 16 amino acids long. J was trimmed by 4 bases and V by 1 base; bases with no gene match: 3. This CDR3 reads CSVEGGTSGGYNEQFF. CDR3 DNA sequence: TGCAGCGTTGAAGGTGGGACTAGCGGGGGTTACAATGAGCAGTTCTTC.

At least ten counts were recorded for this clone. The CDR3 DNA follows: TGTGCCAGCAGCTCAACTACAGGGGCGGGTACGCAGTATTTT. Amino acids: CASSSTTGAGTQYF. The rearrangement uses TRBV7-3 and TRBJ2-3; 7 bases agree with TRBD1. The CDR3 has 14 residues. V shed 4 bases, J shed 8 bases, and the junction held 9 bases outside the gene matches. The V gene's germline CDR1 is SGHTA and CDR2 FQGTGA.

The chain recombines TRBV25-1 with TRBJ2-7, with D perhaps TRBD1 (6 bases). Germline loops: CDR1 MGHDK, CDR2 SYGVNS. Trimming removed 9 bases from V and 7 bases from J, with 16 bases in between. The CDR3 totals 12 residues. This CDR3 reads CASGWGLGEQYF. The CDR3 nucleotides are TGTGCCAGTGGTTGGGGGCTGGGGGAGCAGTACTTC.

This clone was seen at least ten times. The chain combines TRBV23-1 with TRBJ1-5, with D possibly being TRBD1 (6 bases). TRBV23-1 is assigned to the ORF class and has an uncertain function. This CDR3 contains 15 residues. Trimming removed 3 bases at V and 7 bases at J, with 16 bases between. For the CDR3, the DNA is TGCGCCAGCAGTCACAACAGGGACGGCCGGCAGCCCCAGCATTTT. This codes for CASSHNRDGRQPQHF.

The chain is built from TRBV6-1 and TRBJ1-2; no clear D gene. Germline CDR1 reads MNHNS; CDR2 reads SASEGT. V gave up 0 bases and J gave up 2 bases, with 4 bases separating them. This CDR3 contains 13 residues. CDR3 coding DNA: TGTGCCAGCAGTGAAGCGGAGAACTATGGCTACACCTTC. Its translation: CASSEAENYGYTF.

The chain joins TRBV10-2 to TRBJ2-3, with 9 bases that match TRBD1. The junction had 3 bases not matched to a gene; V was cut back by 4 bases and J by 4 bases. The germline V gene encodes CDR1 WSHSY and CDR2 SAAADI. The CDR3 sequence is 14 residues long. Here the CDR3 reads CASSVRTGADTQYF. CDR3 in DNA: TGCGCCAGCAGTGTACGGACAGGGGCAGATACGCAGTATTTT.

The genes are TRBV5-1 and TRBJ2-2; 7 bases are shared with TRBD1. Germline CDR1 is SGHRS and CDR2 is YFSETQ. With 4 bases clipped from V and 2 bases from J, the junction kept 5 bases outside the gene matches. This CDR3 contains 15 residues. CDR3: CASSGRQGNTGELFF. CDR3 DNA: TGCGCCAGCAGCGGTAGACAGGGTAACACCGGGGAGCTGTTTTTT.

This rearrangement joins TRBV7-9 to TRBJ1-1; 9 nucleotides align to TRBD1. Germline assignment: CDR1 SEHNR and CDR2 FQNEAQ (reference sequence). Trimming took 1 base from V and 1 from J; bases not matched to a gene: 1. The CDR3 has 15 residues. The chain's CDR3 is CASSLGDRANTEAFF. In DNA, the CDR3 is TGTGCCAGCAGCTTAGGGGACAGGGCGAACACTGAAGCTTTCTTT.

The J gene is TRBJ2-3, the V gene TRBV7-2, with D unresolved. Germline CDR1 is SGHTA and CDR2 is FQGNSA. V lost 5 bases to trimming and J lost 1 base, with 7 bases between them. The CDR3 runs 13 residues. CDR3 protein: CASSPERTDTQYF. The CDR3 DNA reads TGTGCCAGCAGCCCCGAGCGCACAGATACGCAGTATTTT.

The chain couples TRBV7-3 to TRBJ2-2; D might be TRBD1 (6 bases). CDR1 is SGHTA, CDR2 FQGTGA, per germline. The germline V and J ends were trimmed by 5 bases and 2 bases, with 9 bases remaining between them. The CDR3 totals 14 residues. DNA of the CDR3: TGTGCCAGCAGCCTGGGACAAAACACCGGGGAGCTGTTTTTT. Translating gives CASSLGQNTGELFF.

The rearrangement links TRBV14 to TRBJ1-1; tentative D call: TRBD1 (5 bases). CDR3 length: 13 amino acids. The germline V gene encodes CDR1 SGHDN and CDR2 FVKESK. With 4 bases removed from V and 3 bases from J, the gap between germline ends came to 9 bases. CDR3 sequence: CASSPGWDTEAFF. The CDR3 DNA reads as TGTGCCAGCAGCCCAGGGTGGGACACTGAAGCTTTCTTT.

This chain uses TRBV19 with TRBJ1-1; possibly TRBD1 for D (5 bases). Trimming left V 6 bases short and J 1 base short, with 9 bases between. This CDR3 comprises 13 residues. Germline-derived CDR1 and CDR2 are LNHDA and SQIVND (reference sequence). CDR3 amino acids: CASRVTENTEAFF. The CDR3 coding sequence is TGTGCCAGTAGGGTGACAGAGAACACTGAAGCTTTCTTT.

The chain joins TRBV3-1 (or the pseudogene TRBV3-2) to TRBJ1-2, with 12 bases fitting TRBD1. V lost 4 bases and J lost 4; bases outside the gene matches: 4. The CDR3 is 15 residues long. Germline V lookup: CDR1 LGHDT, CDR2 YNNKEL (reference sequence). The CDR3 bases are TGTGCCAGCAGCCGGGAGGGACAGGGGGCCTATGGCTACACCTTC. As protein: CASSREGQGAYGYTF.

The J gene is TRBJ2-1, the V gene TRBV7-6, with a weak D call TRBD2 (6 bases). This CDR3 is 16 amino acids long. The V end was cut by 1 base, the J end by 2 bases, with 12 bases between. Germline values: CDR1 SGHVS, CDR2 FNYEAQ. This CDR3 reads CASSLVGAGPYNEQFF. The CDR3 coding sequence is TGTGCCAGCAGCTTAGTTGGGGCGGGACCCTACAATGAGCAGTTCTTC.

The chain employs TRBV12-3 or TRBV12-4 and TRBJ1-2, with D hard to call. The CDR3 totals 13 residues. The V end lost 6 bases, the J end lost 2 bases, and 10 bases lay between the germline ends. In DNA form, the CDR3 reads TGTGCCAGCAGGTCGGAGGGAAACTATGGCTACACCTTC. Translating gives CASRSEGNYGYTF.

This chain joins TRBV27 and TRBJ2-2, with D possibly matching TRBD2 (7 bases). Germline CDR1 and CDR2: MNHEY and SMNVEV (reference sequence). Between the trimmed V and J ends, which lost 7 bases and 5 bases, there was a span of 14 bases. The CDR3 spans 14 residues. The CDR3 DNA is TGTGCCAGCAAAGGGGGGGCAGAGACCGGGGAGCTGTTTTTT. Its translation: CASKGGAETGELFF.

The rearrangement links TRBV12-1 to TRBJ1-1; no check of the table's D call, TRBD1, against the DNA was made. TRBV12-1 is shown as a pseudogene. The CDR3 totals 16 residues. Here the CDR3 reads CASSFGDSDSNTEAFF. The CDR3 nucleotides read TGTGCCAGCAGCTTTGGGGACAGTGACTCTAACACTGAAGCTTTCTTT.

The CDR3 nucleotides are TGTGCCAGCAAAGCGGGGGGGCCCGGAGATACGCAGTATTTT. It specifies CASKAGGPGDTQYF. V gene TRBV5-6 combines with J gene TRBJ2-3; 10 positions agree with TRBD2. Germline V CDR1 and CDR2: SGHDT, YYEEEE. J was trimmed by 5 bases and V by 6 bases; bases with no gene match: 6. The CDR3 is 14 amino acids.

Concerning this clone: The same CDR3 also results from other DNA sequences found in this sample. This chain connects TRBV6-5 to TRBJ1-2, with 12 bases identical to TRBD1. Per the germline V gene, CDR1 is MNHEY and CDR2 is SVGAGI. After removal of 6 bases from V and 8 bases from J, the junction contained 4 bases not matched to a gene. This CDR3 comprises 13 residues. This chain's CDR3 is CASRGTGGQGYTF. CDR3 bases: TGTGCCAGCAGAGGGACAGGGGGCCAGGGCTACACCTTC.

The chain employs TRBV7-3 and TRBJ2-7; D not resolved. Trimming removed 1 base at V and 3 bases at J, with 13 bases between. Germline V gene lookup returns CDR1 SGHTA and CDR2 FQGTGA. The CDR3 spans 15 residues. CDR3 nucleotide sequence: TGTGCCAGCAGCTTAAGAAGCGTCGCCTACTACGAGCAGTACTTC. This translates into CASSLRSVAYYEQYF.

The V gene is TRBV7-2, the J gene TRBJ1-5; D is perhaps TRBD1 (6 bases). Germline lookup yields CDR1 SGHTA and CDR2 FQGNSA. This CDR3 has 13 amino acids. The V gene lost 4 bases and the J gene lost 7 bases, with 11 bases spanning the gap. CDR3 nucleotides: TGTGCCAGCAGCTACAAACAGGGACAGCCCCAGCATTTT. Residues: CASSYKQGQPQHF.

The chain employs TRBV7-2 and TRBJ2-7; possibly TRBD2 for D (5 bases). The CDR3 covers 16 residues. The V and J ends lost 4 bases and 0 bases respectively, with 16 bases between them. CDR1 is SGHTA and CDR2 is FQGNSA in the germline V gene. CDR3 nucleotide sequence: TGTGCCAGCAGCTGGTGGGGTAGCGATAACTCCTACGAGCAGTACTTC. Its translation is CASSWWGSDNSYEQYF.

CDR3 nucleotides: TGTGCCAGTAGTATAAGTGGGGGGTCGTACAATGAGCAGTTCTTC. Its translation: CASSISGGSYNEQFF. The V and J genes are TRBV19 and TRBJ2-1, with D possibly TRBD2 on 6 matching bases. The CDR3 covers 15 residues. Germline V gene lookup returns CDR1 LNHDA and CDR2 SQIVND (reference sequence). Trimming pared 2 bases from V and 4 bases from J, leaving 12 bases between.

The chain carries TRBV24-1 and TRBJ2-1; no clear D. The germline V and J ends were trimmed by 9 bases and 9 bases, with 11 bases remaining between them. The CDR3 consists of 11 residues. Germline values: CDR1 KGHDR, CDR2 SFDVKD. The chain's CDR3 is CATSGFGEQFF. The CDR3 DNA reads TGTGCCACCTCGGGTTTCGGTGAGCAGTTCTTC.